In its sample, the clone carrying this T cell receptor (beta chain) was seen many times. A much more abundant neighbour one base away suggests this may be a read error. With the read ending 3 residues before the CDR3 end, the germline J gene is used to fill in that end. The source of the sample is a study of T cell clonality in common variable immunodeficiency. CVID and control samples used equivalent genomic DNA input. Some clones are missing from TCRdb's copy, which holds only in-frame ones; the method was immunoSEQ multiplex PCR. The profile covers 30,000 to 40,000 clones, none occurring a single time. Germline CDR1 is LNHDA and CDR2 is SQIVND (reference sequence). This CDR3 comprises 15 residues.

Material: peripheral blood mononuclear cells. V usage is TRBV19 and J usage is TRBJ2-2; D perhaps matches TRBD1 (5 bases). The clonotype originates from a person aged 18-70 years in good health. The CDR3 spells CASLQGTAGANVLFF. The DNA read from the CDR3 is TGTGCCAGCTTGCAGGGTACGGCTGGGGCCAACGTG.